This T cell receptor beta chain was recovered during a study of control samples from healthy donors and cancer patients. Only in-frame clones appear in the TCRdb table, and some are missing; sequencing was by immunoSEQ multiplex PCR. The sample consists of about 100,000 clones, around 90% of them appearing once. After removal of 4 bases from V and 2 bases from J, the junction contained 4 bases not matched to a gene. CDR1 is ENHRY and CDR2 is SYGVKD in the germline V gene. CDR3 length: 15 amino acids. This chain links TRBV10-3 with TRBJ2-3, with 9 bases lining up with TRBD2. This TCR came from a human donor in good health. The donor label of this sample is uncertain. The sequenced material came from blood. The CDR3 DNA reads TGTGCCATCAGTGGGGCTAGCGGGAACACAGATACGCAGTATTTT. Amino acid sequence: CAISGASGNTDTQYF.